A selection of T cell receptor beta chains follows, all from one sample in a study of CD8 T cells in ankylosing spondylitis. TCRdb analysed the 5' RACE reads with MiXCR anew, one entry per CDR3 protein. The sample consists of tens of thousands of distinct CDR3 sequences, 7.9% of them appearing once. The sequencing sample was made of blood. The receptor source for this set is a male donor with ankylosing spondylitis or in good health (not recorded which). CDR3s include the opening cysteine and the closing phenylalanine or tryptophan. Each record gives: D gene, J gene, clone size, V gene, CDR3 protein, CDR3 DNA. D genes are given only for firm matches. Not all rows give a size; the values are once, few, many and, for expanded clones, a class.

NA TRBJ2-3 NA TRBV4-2 CASSQDGGAEGTDTQYF TGTGCCAGCAGCCAAGATGGCGGGGCCGAGGGCACAGATACGCAGTATTTT
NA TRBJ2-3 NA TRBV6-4 CASSDSNTDTQYF TGTGCCAGCAGTGACTCTAACACAGATACGCAGTATTTT
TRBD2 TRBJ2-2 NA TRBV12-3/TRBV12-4 CASSPRGGANTGELFF TGTGCCAGCAGCCCTCGGGGGGGTGCGAACACCGGGGAGCTGTTTTTT
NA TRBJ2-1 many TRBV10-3 CATRADAYEQFF TGTGCCACCCGGGCCGACGCCTATGAGCAGTTCTTC
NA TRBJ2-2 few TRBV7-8 CASSLDGLGTGELFF TGTGCCAGCAGCTTAGATGGTTTGGGGACCGGGGAGCTGTTTTTT
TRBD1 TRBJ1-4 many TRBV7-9 CASSRGQGNEKLFF TGTGCCAGCAGCCGGGGACAGGGTAATGAAAAACTGTTTTTT
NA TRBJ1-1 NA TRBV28 CASSEKGAEAFF TGTGCCAGCAGCGAAAAAGGAGCTGAAGCTTTCTTT
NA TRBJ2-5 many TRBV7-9 CASSSLGVTRQETQYF TGTGCCAGCAGCTCCCTGGGGGTGACGAGACAAGAGACCCAGTACTTC
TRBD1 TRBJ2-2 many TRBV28 CASRTTGGMVGELFF TGTGCCAGCAGAACGACAGGGGGCATGGTCGGGGAGCTGTTTTTT
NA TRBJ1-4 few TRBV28 CASSLESGDNEKLFF TGTGCCAGCAGTTTAGAATCGGGAGATAATGAAAAACTGTTTTTT
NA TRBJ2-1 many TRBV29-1 CSVEGSSSYNEQFF TGCAGCGTTGAGGGCAGTAGCTCCTACAATGAGCAGTTCTTC
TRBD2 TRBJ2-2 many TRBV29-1 CSVSGTSLNTGELFF TGCAGCGTTTCCGGGACTAGCCTGAACACCGGGGAGCTGTTTTTT
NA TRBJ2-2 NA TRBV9 CASSVWPSGTTNTGELFF TGTGCCAGCAGCGTATGGCCTAGTGGTACGACCAACACCGGGGAGCTGTTTTTT
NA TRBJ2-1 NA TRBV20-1 CSARGDLGLHEQFF TGCAGTGCTAGAGGAGACCTAGGCCTTCATGAGCAGTTCTTC
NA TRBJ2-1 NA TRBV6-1 CASIRGAGGEQFF TGTGCCAGCATTCGGGGGGCCGGGGGTGAGCAGTTCTTC
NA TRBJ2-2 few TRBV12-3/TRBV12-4 CASSLGMGTRNTGELFF TGTGCCAGCAGTTTAGGGATGGGGACAAGGAACACCGGGGAGCTGTTTTTT
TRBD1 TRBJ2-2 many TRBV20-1 CSAKGDRRNTGELFF TGCAGTGCCAAGGGGGACAGGAGGAACACCGGGGAGCTGTTTTTT
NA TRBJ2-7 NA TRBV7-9 CASSLGIREEQYF TGTGCCAGCAGCTTAGGTATCAGGGAGGAGCAGTACTTC
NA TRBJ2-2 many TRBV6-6 CASRAQDLAGVELFF TGTGCCAGCAGAGCACAGGATTTAGCCGGTGTGGAGCTGTTTTTT
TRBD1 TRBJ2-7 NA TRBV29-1 CSVEEDRGYYEQHF TGCAGCGTTGAAGAGGACAGGGGTTACTACGAGCAGCACTTC
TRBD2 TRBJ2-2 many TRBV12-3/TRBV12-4 CASSLSGGHTGELFF TGTGCCAGCAGTTTAAGCGGGGGTCACACCGGGGAGCTGTTTTTT
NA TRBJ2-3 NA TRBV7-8 CASSFFAGSTDTQYF TGTGCCAGCAGCTTTTTTGCGGGGAGCACAGATACGCAGTATTTT
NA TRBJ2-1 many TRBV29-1 CSVGVSLVNEQFF TGCAGCGTTGGGGTATCGTTAGTCAATGAGCAGTTCTTC
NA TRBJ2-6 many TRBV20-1 CSATDGRNVLTF TGCAGTGCCACGGACGGTAGGAACGTCCTGACTTTC
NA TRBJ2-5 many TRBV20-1 CSARSGRETQYF TGCAGTGCCCGGTCGGGGAGGGAGACCCAGTACTTC
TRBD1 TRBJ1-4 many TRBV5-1 CASSWTGTGEKLFF TGCGCCAGCAGCTGGACAGGTACCGGTGAAAAACTGTTTTTT
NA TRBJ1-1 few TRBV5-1 CASSSGLDSMNTEAFF TGCGCCAGCAGCTCGGGGTTGGACAGCATGAACACTGAAGCTTTCTTT
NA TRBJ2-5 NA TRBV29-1 CSVELEETQYF TGCAGCGTTGAACTGGAAGAGACCCAGTACTTC
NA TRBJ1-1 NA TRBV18 CASSPDVGNTEAFF TGTGCCAGTTCACCAGATGTAGGGAACACTGAAGCTTTCTTT
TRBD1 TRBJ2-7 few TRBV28 CASSSQGGSYEQYF TGTGCCAGCAGTTCACAGGGGGGCTCCTACGAGCAGTACTTC
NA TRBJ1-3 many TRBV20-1 CSARGVVGNTIYF TGCAGTGCTAGAGGGGTCGTTGGAAACACCATATATTTT
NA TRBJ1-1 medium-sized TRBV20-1 CSARDLKRGWNTEAFF TGCAGTGCTAGAGATTTGAAAAGGGGATGGAACACTGAAGCTTTCTTT
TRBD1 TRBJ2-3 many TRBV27 CASSPRGLGGDTQYF TGTGCCAGTTCACCGAGGGGGCTAGGGGGAGATACGCAGTATTTT
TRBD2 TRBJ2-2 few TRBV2 CASSEVPSGTPGELFF TGTGCCAGCAGTGAAGTTCCTAGCGGGACCCCCGGGGAGCTGTTTTTT
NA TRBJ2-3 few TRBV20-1 CRPGVADTQYF TGCAGGCCGGGGGTTGCAGATACGCAGTATTTT
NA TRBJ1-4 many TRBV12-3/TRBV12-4 CASSLRGKLFF TGTGCCAGCAGTTTAAGGGGGAAACTGTTTTTT
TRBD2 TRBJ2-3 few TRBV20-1 CSASAASGSYTQYF TGCAGTGCTAGCGCGGCTAGCGGGAGTTATACGCAGTATTTT
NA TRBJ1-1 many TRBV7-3 CASSLTGRAEAFF TGTGCCAGCAGCTTAACGGGCAGAGCTGAAGCTTTCTTT
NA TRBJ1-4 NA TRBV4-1 CASSQEGGEGEKLFF TGCGCCAGCAGCCAAGAGGGGGGGGAAGGAGAAAAACTGTTTTTT
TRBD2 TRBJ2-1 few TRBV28 CASSSSGRGNEQFF TGTGCCAGCAGTTCTAGCGGGAGGGGTAATGAGCAGTTCTTC
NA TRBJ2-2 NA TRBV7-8 CASSLLSVGTGELFF TGTGCCAGCAGCTTACTGTCCGTTGGCACCGGGGAGCTGTTTTTT
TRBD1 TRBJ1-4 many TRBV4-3 CASSQSGQSNEKLFF TGCGCCAGCAGCCAATCGGGACAGAGTAATGAAAAACTGTTTTTT
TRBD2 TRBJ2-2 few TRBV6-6 CASSYSLTSGLNTGELFF TGTGCCAGCAGTTACTCGTTGACTAGCGGGTTGAACACCGGGGAGCTGTTTTTT
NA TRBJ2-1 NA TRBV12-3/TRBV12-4 CASREGTYNEQFF TGTGCCAGCAGAGAGGGGACTTACAATGAGCAGTTCTTC
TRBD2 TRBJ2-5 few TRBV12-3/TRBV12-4 CASSSFGGGRGMETQYF TGTGCCAGCAGTTCGTTCGGTGGCGGGAGGGGCATGGAGACCCAGTACTTC
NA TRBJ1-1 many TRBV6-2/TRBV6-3 CASIPAGAGNTEAFF TGTGCCAGCATCCCCGCCGGGGCAGGGAACACTGAAGCTTTCTTT
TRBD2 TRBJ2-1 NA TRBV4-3 CASSQVASGGSEQFF TGCGCCAGCAGCCAAGTTGCTAGCGGGGGGTCTGAGCAGTTCTTC
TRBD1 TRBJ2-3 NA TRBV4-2 CASSQGDRGHQDTQYF TGTGCCAGCAGCCAAGGGGACAGGGGGCATCAAGATACGCAGTATTTT
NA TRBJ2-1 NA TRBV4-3 CASSQVMGVGEQFF TGCGCCAGCAGCCAAGTGATGGGAGTGGGAGAGCAGTTCTTC
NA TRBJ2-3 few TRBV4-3 CASSQEFEGGADTQYF TGCGCCAGCAGCCAAGAGTTTGAAGGAGGCGCAGATACGCAGTATTTT
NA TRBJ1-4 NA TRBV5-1 CASSIDSLSNEKLFF TGCGCCAGCAGCATAGACAGTTTGTCTAATGAAAAACTGTTTTTT
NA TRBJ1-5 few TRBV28 CASSSIWGNQPQHF TGTGCCAGCAGTTCTATATGGGGCAATCAGCCCCAGCATTTT
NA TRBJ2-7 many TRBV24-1 CATSDLWGYEQYF TGTGCCACCAGTGATTTGTGGGGTTACGAGCAGTACTTC
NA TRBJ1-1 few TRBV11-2 CASSLGLANTEAFF TGTGCCAGCAGCTTAGGTCTGGCGAACACTGAAGCTTTCTTT